This T cell receptor beta chain is drawn from a study of CD8+CD57+ T cells in acquired aplastic anemia. Study-wide background: Mean DNA quantity obtained from sorted CD4+ and CD8+ cells was about 3.2 ug. Healthy donors had, on average, around 9.9 million reads for their CD4+ cells. Overall study results and limits: The study identified twenty-nine CD8+ CDR3 sequences shared by patients and controls.

The study profiled TCR beta VDJ and CDR3 using genomic DNA as template. TCRdb re-derived calls from the reads in MiXCR, one entry per CDR3 protein. The sample has some 180,000 distinct CDR3 sequences, approximately 45% seen once. This clonotype appeared many times. Antigen: not known. Sample: sorted CD4+, CD8+, or CD8+CD57+ T cells (not recorded which) from PBMCs. This clonotype originated in a human donor in good health.

CDR3 nucleotide sequence: TGCAGTGCTAGAGGCCTAGCGGCCGTTCAAGATACGCAGTATTTT. This translates into CSARGLAAVQDTQYF. This chain links TRBV20-1 with TRBJ2-3, with 7 bases that match TRBD2. CDR1 is DFQATT and CDR2 is SNEGSKA in the germline V gene (reference sequence). V was clipped by 1 base and J by 5 bases; unmatched bases: 9. This CDR3 has 15 residues.